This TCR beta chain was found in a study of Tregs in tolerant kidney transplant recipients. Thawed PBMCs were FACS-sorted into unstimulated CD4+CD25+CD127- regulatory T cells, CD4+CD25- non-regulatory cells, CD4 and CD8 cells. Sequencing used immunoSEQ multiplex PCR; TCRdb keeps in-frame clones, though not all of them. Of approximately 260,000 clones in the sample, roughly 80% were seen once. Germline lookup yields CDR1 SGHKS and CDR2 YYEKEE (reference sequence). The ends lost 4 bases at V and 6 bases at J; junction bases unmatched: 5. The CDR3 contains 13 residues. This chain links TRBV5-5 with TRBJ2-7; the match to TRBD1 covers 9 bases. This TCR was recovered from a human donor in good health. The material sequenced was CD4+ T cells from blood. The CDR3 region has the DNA TGTGCCAGCAGCCTACAGGGGGCGGCCGAGCAGTACTTC. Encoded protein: CASSLQGAAEQYF.